A single T cell receptor (beta chain) is shown here with its context. Its antigen is unknown. J was trimmed by 11 bases and V by 5 bases; bases with no gene match: 6. CDR1 is SGHAT and CDR2 is FQNNGV in the germline V gene. The CDR3 covers 12 residues. Indicated treatment: roughly 20 received Ad26.COV2.S at low or high dose, single or two shots; 5 received placebo; per-sample allocation not given. Specimen acquisition occurred on day 63 following the initial vaccine or placebo injection. Donor was an adult aged 18-55 years in Boston. As its vector, the vaccine had Ad26, which expressed Wuhan-strain SARS-CoV-2 spike. The sample belongs to a study of Ad26.COV2.S vaccination and SARS-CoV-2 variants. For the study at large: The vaccine Ad26.COV2.S was put into the muscle once, or twice with 56 days between. Study results and limitations: Vaccinees showed greater spike-specific TCR breadth than placebo recipients.

Some clones are missing from TCRdb's copy, which holds only in-frame ones; the method was immunoSEQ multiplex PCR. This sample has 300,000 to 350,000 clones, with roughly 90% found just once. The J gene is TRBJ1-1, the V gene TRBV11-2, with 9 bases matching TRBD1. The receptor comes from a person between 18 and 60 years old who received the Ad26.COV2.S COVID-19 vaccine or a placebo. The sample was peripheral blood, taken in a trial of Ad26.COV2.S vaccine versus placebo. DNA for the CDR3: TGTGCCAGCAGCGGGACAGGGTCGGCGGCTTTCTTT. Amino acids: CASSGTGSAAFF.